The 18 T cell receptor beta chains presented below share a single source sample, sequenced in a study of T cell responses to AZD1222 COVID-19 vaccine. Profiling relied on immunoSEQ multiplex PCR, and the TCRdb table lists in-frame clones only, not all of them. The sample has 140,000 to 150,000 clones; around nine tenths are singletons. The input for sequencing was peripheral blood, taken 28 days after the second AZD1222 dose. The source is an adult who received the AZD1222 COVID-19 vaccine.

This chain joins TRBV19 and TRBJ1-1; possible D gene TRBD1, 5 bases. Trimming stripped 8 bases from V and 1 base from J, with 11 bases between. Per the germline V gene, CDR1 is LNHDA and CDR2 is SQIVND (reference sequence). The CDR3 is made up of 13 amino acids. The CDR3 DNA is TGTGCCAGTGGGGGACGTAAGAACACTGAAGCTTTCTTT. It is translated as CASGGRKNTEAFF.

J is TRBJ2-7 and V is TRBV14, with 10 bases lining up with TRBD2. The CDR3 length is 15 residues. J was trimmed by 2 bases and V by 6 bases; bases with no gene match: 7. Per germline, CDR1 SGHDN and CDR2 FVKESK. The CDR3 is CASSYSGRVTYEQYF. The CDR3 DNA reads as TGTGCCAGCAGTTACAGCGGGAGGGTTACCTACGAGCAGTACTTC.

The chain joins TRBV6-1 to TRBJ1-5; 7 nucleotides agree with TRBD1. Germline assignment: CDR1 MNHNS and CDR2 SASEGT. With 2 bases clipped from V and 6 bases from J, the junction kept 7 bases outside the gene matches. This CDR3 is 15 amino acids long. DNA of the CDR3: TGTGCCAGCAGTGAACTAGGGACAGCAGGTCAGCCCCAGCATTTT. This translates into CASSELGTAGQPQHF.

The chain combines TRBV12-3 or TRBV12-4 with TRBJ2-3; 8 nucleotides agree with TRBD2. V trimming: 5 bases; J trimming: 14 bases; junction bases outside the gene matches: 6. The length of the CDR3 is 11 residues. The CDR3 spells CASSPGLVRYF. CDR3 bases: TGTGCCAGCAGTCCGGGACTAGTGCGGTATTTT.

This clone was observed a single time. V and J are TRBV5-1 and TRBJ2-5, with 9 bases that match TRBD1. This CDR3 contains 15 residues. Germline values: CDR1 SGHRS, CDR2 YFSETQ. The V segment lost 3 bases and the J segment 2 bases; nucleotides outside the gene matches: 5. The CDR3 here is CASSSGQGHQETQYF. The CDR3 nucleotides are TGCGCCAGCAGCTCCGGACAGGGGCATCAAGAGACCCAGTACTTC. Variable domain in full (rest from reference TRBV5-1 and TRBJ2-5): KAGVTQTPRYLIKTRGQQVTLSCSPISGHRSVSWYQQTPGQGLQFLFEYFSETQRNKGNFPGRFSGRQFSNSRSEMNVSTLELGDSALYLCASSSGQGHQETQYFGPGTRLLVL.

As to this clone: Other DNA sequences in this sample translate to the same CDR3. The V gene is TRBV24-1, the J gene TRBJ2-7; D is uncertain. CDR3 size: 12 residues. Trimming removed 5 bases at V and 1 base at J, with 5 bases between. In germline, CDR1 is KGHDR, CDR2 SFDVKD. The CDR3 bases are TGTGCCACCAGTGGGGGTTCCTACGAGCAGTACTTC. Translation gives CATSGGSYEQYF.

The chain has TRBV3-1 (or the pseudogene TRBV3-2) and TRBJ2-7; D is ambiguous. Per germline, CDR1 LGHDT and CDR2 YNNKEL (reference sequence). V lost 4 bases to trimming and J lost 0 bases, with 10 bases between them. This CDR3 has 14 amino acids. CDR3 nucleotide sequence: TGTGCCAGCAGCCCCACGACTGGCTCCTACGAGCAGTACTTC. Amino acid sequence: CASSPTTGSYEQYF.

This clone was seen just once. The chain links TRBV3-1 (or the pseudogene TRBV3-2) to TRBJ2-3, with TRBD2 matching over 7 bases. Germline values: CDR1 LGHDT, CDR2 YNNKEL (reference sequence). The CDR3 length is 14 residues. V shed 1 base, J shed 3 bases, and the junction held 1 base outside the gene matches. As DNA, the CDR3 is TGTGCCAGCAGCCAAGGGGGGGGAACAGATACGCAGTATTTT. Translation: CASSQGGGTDTQYF.

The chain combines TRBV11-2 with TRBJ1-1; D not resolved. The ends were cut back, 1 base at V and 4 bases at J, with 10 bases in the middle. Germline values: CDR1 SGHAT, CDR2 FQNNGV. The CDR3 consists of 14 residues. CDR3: CASSLGARGTEAFF. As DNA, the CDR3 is TGTGCCAGCAGCTTAGGGGCTAGAGGCACTGAAGCTTTCTTT.

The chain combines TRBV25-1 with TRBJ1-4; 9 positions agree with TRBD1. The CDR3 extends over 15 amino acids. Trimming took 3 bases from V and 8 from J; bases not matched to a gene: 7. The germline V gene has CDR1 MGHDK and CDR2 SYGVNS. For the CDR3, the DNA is TGTGCCAGCAGTGAGGCCGGGACAGGGTGGGAAAAACTGTTTTTT. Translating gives CASSEAGTGWEKLFF.

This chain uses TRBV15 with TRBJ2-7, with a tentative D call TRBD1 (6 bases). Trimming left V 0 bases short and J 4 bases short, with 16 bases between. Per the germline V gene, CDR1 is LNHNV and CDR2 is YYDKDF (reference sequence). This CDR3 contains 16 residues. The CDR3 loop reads CATSRDIGRGRYEQYF. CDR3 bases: TGTGCCACCAGCAGAGATATAGGCAGGGGAAGGTACGAGCAGTACTTC.

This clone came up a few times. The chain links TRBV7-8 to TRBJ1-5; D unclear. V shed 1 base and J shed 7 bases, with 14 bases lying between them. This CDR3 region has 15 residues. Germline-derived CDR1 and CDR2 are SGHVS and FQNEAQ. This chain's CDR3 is CASSLVRDLRQPQHF. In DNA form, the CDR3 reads TGTGCCAGCAGCTTAGTGCGAGACTTGCGACAGCCCCAGCATTTT. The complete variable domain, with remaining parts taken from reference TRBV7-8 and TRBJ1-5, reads GAGVSQSPRYKVAKRGQDVALRCDPISGHVSLFWYQQALGQGPEFLTYFQNEAQLDKSGLPSDRFFAERPEGSVSTLKIQRTQQEDSAVYLCASSLVRDLRQPQHFGDGTRLSIL.

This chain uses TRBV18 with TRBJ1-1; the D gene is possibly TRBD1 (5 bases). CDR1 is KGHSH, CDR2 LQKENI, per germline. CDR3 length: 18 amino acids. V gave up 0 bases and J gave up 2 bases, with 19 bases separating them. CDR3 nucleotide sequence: TGTGCCAGCTCACCACCGAGGAGGAATCCTGGGGGTAACACTGAAGCTTTCTTT. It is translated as CASSPPRRNPGGNTEAFF.

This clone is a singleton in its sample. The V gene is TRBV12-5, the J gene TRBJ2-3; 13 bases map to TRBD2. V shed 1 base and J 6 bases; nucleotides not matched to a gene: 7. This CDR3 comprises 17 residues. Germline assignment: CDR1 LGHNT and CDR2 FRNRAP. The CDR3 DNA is TGTGCTAGTGGTTTGGCTGGACTAGCGGGAGTCGGGGATACGCAGTATTTT. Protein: CASGLAGLAGVGDTQYF.

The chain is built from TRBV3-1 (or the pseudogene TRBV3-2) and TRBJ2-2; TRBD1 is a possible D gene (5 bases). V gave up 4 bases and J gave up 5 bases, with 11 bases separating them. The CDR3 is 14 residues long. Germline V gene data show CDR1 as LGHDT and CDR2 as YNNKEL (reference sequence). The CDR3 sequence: CASSLGQQTGELFF. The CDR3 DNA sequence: TGTGCCAGCAGCCTTGGACAACAAACCGGGGAGCTGTTTTTT.

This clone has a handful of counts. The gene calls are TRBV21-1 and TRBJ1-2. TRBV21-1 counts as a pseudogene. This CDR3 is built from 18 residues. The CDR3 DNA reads TGTGCCAGCAGCAAGTGTCAAGGGTCTCCCCCCGATATGGGTGGCTACACCTTC. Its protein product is CASSKCQGSPPDMGGYTF.

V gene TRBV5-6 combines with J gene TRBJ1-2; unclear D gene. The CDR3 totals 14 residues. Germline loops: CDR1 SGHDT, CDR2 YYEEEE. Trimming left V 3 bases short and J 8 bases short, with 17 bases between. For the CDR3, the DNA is TGTGCCAGCAGCTGGACCGTCTCCTCGGGGGGCTACACCTTC. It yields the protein CASSWTVSSGGYTF.

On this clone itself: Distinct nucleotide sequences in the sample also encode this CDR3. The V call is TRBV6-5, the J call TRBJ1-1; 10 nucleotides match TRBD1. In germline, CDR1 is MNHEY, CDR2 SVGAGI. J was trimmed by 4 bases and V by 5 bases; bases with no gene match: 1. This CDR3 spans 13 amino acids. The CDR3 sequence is CASSRTGGTEAFF. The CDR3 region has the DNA TGTGCCAGCAGTAGGACAGGGGGCACTGAAGCTTTCTTT.